A single TCR beta chain is shown here with its context. These data originate in a study of T-cell reconstitution after alpha-beta-depleted transplantation in children. Unique molecular identifiers featured in how the TCRbeta library was prepared. One entry per CDR3 protein results from TCRdb running MiXCR on the PCR reads. The data contain 330,000 or so distinct CDR3 sequences, about 9.4% of them seen just once; the ten biggest clones take up roughly 2.5%. Germline-derived CDR1 and CDR2 are DFQATT and SNEGSKA (reference sequence). V lost 4 bases and J lost 4; bases outside the gene matches: 12. The CDR3 loop spans 15 amino acids.

This clonotype was obtained from a human donor who donated a stem cell graft to a child with acute lymphoblastic leukemia. The V and J genes are TRBV20-1 and TRBJ2-7, with 8 bases that match TRBD2. Specimen: PBMCs from the stem cell graft donor, collected from the stem cell graft. The CDR3, as DNA: TGCAGTGCTATAGGGGCGACTAGCGTTCTGTACGAGCAGTACTTC. Residues: CSAIGATSVLYEQYF.